This TCR beta chain is drawn from a study of control samples from healthy donors and cancer patients. Germline assignment: CDR1 LNHDA and CDR2 SQIVND (reference sequence). This CDR3 is built from 17 residues. Trimming took 4 bases from V and 5 from J, leaving 20 bases between them. TCRdb's table, derived via immunoSEQ multiplex PCR, lists solely in-frame clones and lacks some. The sample records roughly 74,000 clones, about 94% being singletons. The TCR was taken from a woman aged 18-29 years in good health. Specimen: blood. The chain combines TRBV19 with TRBJ1-4; D is perhaps TRBD1 (5 bases). The CDR3 sequence is CASSTPHGGGRNEKLFF. CDR3 DNA sequence: TGTGCCAGTAGTACCCCCCACGGCGGGGGGAGGAATGAAAAACTGTTTTTT.